This T cell receptor (beta chain) was sequenced in a study of cytomegalovirus exposure and HLA in healthy donors. Study background: Earlier findings included about 120 million unique TCR beta sequences obtained from 150 million to 200 million T cells. Of about 400 genotyped donors, 70% to 85% clustered with self-reported Caucasian donors.

J gave up 7 bases and V 6 bases, and 5 bases lay outside the gene matches. In germline, CDR1 is SQVTM, CDR2 ANQGSEA. The CDR3 consists of 11 residues. Use of 60 Vbeta and 13 Jbeta primers characterized the PCR. Generated by immunoSEQ multiplex PCR, the TCRdb table keeps only in-frame clones and is missing some. The data hold under 250,000 clones, with 65% to 85% observed a single time. Note on this clone: Its antigen is unknown.

Study-wide findings and caveats: The authors later linked a missense DCLRE1C variant to TCR beta V- and J-gene trimming.

The sequencing sample was made of PBMCs. The receptor was derived from a man aged 45 to 65 in good health and CMV-seronegative. The rearrangement uses TRBV29-1 and TRBJ2-7, with 8 bases matching TRBD1. CDR3 coding DNA: TGCAGCGTGGGTGGGACAGGTGAGCAGTACTTC. This encodes CSVGGTGEQYF.